This T cell receptor beta chain was profiled in a study of CD8 T cells in Susac syndrome. RNA in amounts of roughly 0.5 to 1 ug was reverse transcribed with random hexamers. MiXCR, run by TCRdb on the immunoSEQ multiplex PCR reads, gives a single entry per CDR3 protein. The sample records 180,000 or so distinct CDR3 sequences, roughly 95% being singletons. The CDR3 totals 15 residues. Trimming shortened V by 0 bases and J by 0 bases, and 9 bases separated the two germline ends. Germline V gene sequence: CDR1 SGHRS, CDR2 YFSETQ. The V gene is TRBV5-1, the J gene TRBJ2-5; no definite D call. Material: CD4+ T cells from PBMCs. This TCR derives from a human donor in good health. The CDR3 DNA follows: TGCGCCAGCAGCTTGGCTCCAGGTTACCAAGAGACCCAGTACTTC. This gives the protein CASSLAPGYQETQYF.